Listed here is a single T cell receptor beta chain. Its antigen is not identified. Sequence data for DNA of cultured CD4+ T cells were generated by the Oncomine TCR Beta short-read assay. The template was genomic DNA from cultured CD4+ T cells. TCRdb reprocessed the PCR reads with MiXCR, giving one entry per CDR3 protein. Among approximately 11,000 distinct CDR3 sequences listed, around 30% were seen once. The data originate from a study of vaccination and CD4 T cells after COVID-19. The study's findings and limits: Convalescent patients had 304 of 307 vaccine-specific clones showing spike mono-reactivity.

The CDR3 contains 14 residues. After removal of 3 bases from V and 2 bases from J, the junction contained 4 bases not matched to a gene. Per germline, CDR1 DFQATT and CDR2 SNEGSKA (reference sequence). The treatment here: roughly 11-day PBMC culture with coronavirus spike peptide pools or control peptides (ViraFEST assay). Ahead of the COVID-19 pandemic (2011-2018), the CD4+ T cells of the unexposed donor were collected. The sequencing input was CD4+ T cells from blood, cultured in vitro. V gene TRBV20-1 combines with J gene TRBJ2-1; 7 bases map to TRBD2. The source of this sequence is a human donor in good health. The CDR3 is CSASFREAYNEQFF. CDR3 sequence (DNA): TGCAGTGCTAGTTTCCGGGAGGCCTACAATGAGCAGTTCTTC.